A single sample gave rise to the 31 T cell receptor beta chains below, sequenced in a study of cytomegalovirus exposure and HLA in healthy donors. The study ran its PCR with 60 Vbeta and 13 Jbeta primers. Profiling relied on immunoSEQ multiplex PCR, and the TCRdb table lists in-frame clones only, not all of them. Of about 90,000 clones listed, around 76% are singletons. Sequencing input: PBMCs. Source of these receptors: a woman aged 60-75 years in good health and CMV-seropositive.

The chain joins TRBV6-6 to TRBJ2-7, with TRBD1 matching 7 bases. The trim removed 4 bases at V and 6 bases at J, leaving 12 bases unmatched. This CDR3 comprises 15 residues. CDR1 and CDR2 (germline): MNHNY, SVGAGI (reference sequence). The CDR3: CASSSTGTESPEQYF. The CDR3, as DNA: TGTGCCAGCAGTTCTACCGGGACAGAGTCCCCCGAGCAGTACTTC.

This chain links TRBV7-2 with TRBJ1-2; TRBD1 might be the D (6 bases). V lost 3 bases, J lost 5 bases, and 13 bases lay in between. The germline V gene encodes CDR1 SGHTA and CDR2 FQGNSA. This CDR3 contains 14 residues. The CDR3 reads CASSLTAGVYGYTF. The CDR3 region has the DNA TGTGCCAGCAGCTTGACTGCAGGGGTTTATGGCTACACCTTC.

This clone was seen only once. The chain is built from TRBV10-3 and TRBJ2-6, with 8 bases fitting TRBD1. The V gene's germline CDR1 is ENHRY and CDR2 SYGVKD. The V segment lost 10 bases and the J segment 1 base; nucleotides outside the gene matches: 6. This CDR3 comprises 15 residues. The CDR3 spells CATGQGRSGANVLTF. The CDR3 region has the DNA TGTGCCACAGGACAGGGAAGGTCTGGGGCCAACGTCCTGACTTTC.

This sequence joins TRBV5-4 and TRBJ2-2; 7 bases match TRBD2. The trim removed 4 bases at V and 1 base at J, leaving 7 bases unmatched. The CDR3 contains 16 residues. Germline values: CDR1 SGHNT, CDR2 YYREEE (reference sequence). In nucleotides, the CDR3 is TGTGCCAGCAGCCCGGATAGCGGGTGGAACACCGGGGAGCTGTTTTTT. The encoded protein is CASSPDSGWNTGELFF.

About this clone: At one of its ends the junction is not consistent with the germline gene, which may arise from a read error. V usage is TRBV7-6 and J usage is TRBJ1-2, with 9 bases aligning to TRBD1. Germline lookup yields CDR1 SGHVS and CDR2 FNYEAQ. The length of the CDR3 is 12 residues. The CDR3 spells CASSLGQGGYNF. The DNA for the CDR3 is TGTGCCAGCAGCTTGGGACAGGGTGGCTACAACTTC.

The J gene is TRBJ2-2, the V gene TRBV27, with 12 bases matching TRBD1. CDR3 length equals 14 residues. V gave up 6 bases and J gave up 7 bases; unmatched junction bases: 3. Germline assignment: CDR1 MNHEY and CDR2 SMNVEV (reference sequence). CDR3 sequence (DNA): TGTGCCAGCAGGGGACAGGGGGCTGGCGGGGAGCTGTTTTTT. It encodes CASRGQGAGGELFF.

The chain joins TRBV19 to TRBJ2-5, with 10 bases fitting TRBD2. Looked up from germline, CDR1 is LNHDA and CDR2 is SQIVND (reference sequence). The CDR3 runs 14 residues. V trimming: 7 bases; J trimming: 3 bases; junction bases outside the gene matches: 5. CDR3 sequence (DNA): TGTGCCAGTACCGATCTAGCGGGAGAAGAGACCCAGTACTTC. This gives the protein CASTDLAGEETQYF.

This clone is a singleton in its sample. The chain joins TRBV27 to TRBJ2-1; possibly TRBD2 for D (5 bases). Germline V CDR1 and CDR2: MNHEY, SMNVEV (reference sequence). Deletions cut 1 base from V and 6 bases from J, with 10 bases between. CDR3 size: 14 residues. In DNA form, the CDR3 reads TGTGCCAGCAGTTTATTCGGACTTTTCAATGAGCAGTTCTTC. It encodes CASSLFGLFNEQFF.

V usage is TRBV27 and J usage is TRBJ2-1, with 10 bases that match TRBD2. Germline lookup yields CDR1 MNHEY and CDR2 SMNVEV (reference sequence). The CDR3 runs to 14 residues. J lost 7 bases, V lost 6 bases, and 6 bases had no gene match. CDR3 sequence: CASSPRTSGNEQFF. CDR3 nucleotides: TGTGCCAGCAGCCCTAGGACTAGCGGAAATGAGCAGTTCTTC.

This clone has just a few counts. The chain is built from TRBV27 and TRBJ2-5; no clear D. Germline CDR1 MNHEY, CDR2 SMNVEV (reference sequence). The V end was cut by 0 bases, the J end by 1 base, with 9 bases between. This CDR3 has 15 residues. The CDR3 region is CASSLSPSGQETQYF. Here the CDR3 DNA reads TGTGCCAGCAGTTTATCCCCTTCAGGCCAAGAGACCCAGTACTTC.

This chain uses TRBV2 with TRBJ1-1, with D maybe TRBD1 (6 bases). Germline-derived CDR1 and CDR2 are SNHLY and FYNNEI. Deletions cut 5 bases from V and 6 bases from J, with 13 bases between. The CDR3 consists of 13 residues. CDR3: CASSYRVSSEAFF. The CDR3 bases are TGTGCCAGCAGTTACAGGGTTAGCTCTGAAGCTTTCTTT.

This clone has just one count. The chain has TRBV18 and TRBJ1-1; 9 positions match TRBD1. Germline trimming cut 5 bases from V and 4 bases from J; bases unmatched to any gene: 17. The CDR3 loop spans 18 amino acids. Germline assignment: CDR1 KGHSH and CDR2 LQKENI. CDR3 in amino acids: CASSSWGDRDLSGTEAFF. The DNA for the CDR3 is TGTGCCAGCTCATCGTGGGGGGACAGGGACCTCTCAGGCACTGAAGCTTTCTTT.

The chain employs TRBV18 and TRBJ2-1; 7 nucleotides align to TRBD1. The CDR3 loop spans 13 amino acids. Losses at the gene ends were 5 bases for V and 4 bases for J; bases not matched to a gene: 2. CDR1 is KGHSH, CDR2 LQKENI, per germline. The CDR3 spells CASSLGQYNEQFF. CDR3 DNA sequence: TGTGCCAGCTCATTGGGACAGTACAATGAGCAGTTCTTC.

The chain links TRBV5-1 to TRBJ2-2, with TRBD2 as a possible D gene (7 bases). The CDR3 has 16 residues. CDR1 and CDR2 (germline): SGHRS, YFSETQ. V was cut by 3 bases and J by 5 bases, with 17 bases left in between. Here the CDR3 reads CASSWPSGGGTGELFF. In DNA form, the CDR3 reads TGCGCCAGCAGCTGGCCTAGCGGAGGGGGTACCGGGGAGCTGTTTTTT. Together with reference TRBV5-1 and TRBJ2-2, the CDR3 gives the full variable domain: KAGVTQTPRYLIKTRGQQVTLSCSPISGHRSVSWYQQTPGQGLQFLFEYFSETQRNKGNFPGRFSGRQFSNSRSEMNVSTLELGDSALYLCASSWPSGGGTGELFFGEGSRLTVL.

J is TRBJ2-3 and V is TRBV6-4, with 8 nucleotides matching TRBD2. The CDR3 has 14 amino acids. Germline V CDR1 and CDR2: MRHNA, SNTAGT. Germline trimming cut 4 bases from V and 3 bases from J; bases unmatched to any gene: 3. CDR3 protein: CASSGSGRTDTQYF. The CDR3 DNA sequence: TGTGCCAGCAGTGGGAGCGGGAGAACAGATACGCAGTATTTT.

The chain couples TRBV6-1 to TRBJ1-3; no clear D. Trimming shortened V by 0 bases and J by 0 bases, and 6 bases separated the two germline ends. The germline CDR1 and CDR2 sequences are MNHNS and SASEGT. The CDR3 has 15 amino acids. The CDR3 region is CASSEARSSGNTIYF. CDR3 DNA sequence: TGTGCCAGCAGTGAAGCCCGCAGCTCTGGAAACACCATATATTTT.

This clone has a handful of counts. The chain couples TRBV25-1 to TRBJ1-4; D is uncertain. V lost 2 bases, J lost 7 bases, and 8 bases lay in between. The CDR3 runs to 13 residues. Germline CDR1 is MGHDK and CDR2 is SYGVNS. The DNA for the CDR3 is TGTGCCAGCAGTGAACAAACGGGTGAAAAACTGTTTTTT. It encodes CASSEQTGEKLFF.

This chain connects TRBV10-3 to TRBJ2-5; D unclear. The germline CDR1 and CDR2 sequences are ENHRY and SYGVKD. The CDR3 is 14 amino acids. Between the trimmed V and J ends, which lost 0 bases and 3 bases, there was a span of 8 bases. CDR3 in DNA: TGTGCCATCAGTGAGTCGAACAGAAAAGAGACCCAGTACTTC. Protein product: CAISESNRKETQYF.

The chain carries TRBV7-9 and TRBJ2-1; 8 bases are shared with TRBD2. The CDR3 sequence is 13 residues long. The germline V gene encodes CDR1 SEHNR and CDR2 FQNEAQ (reference sequence). Germline trimming cut 7 bases from V and 10 bases from J; bases unmatched to any gene: 9. Here the CDR3 reads CASIIGLAGEQFF. For the CDR3, the DNA is TGTGCCAGCATCATCGGACTAGCAGGCGAGCAGTTCTTC.

The gene calls are TRBV2 and TRBJ2-1, with TRBD1 matching over 9 bases. The CDR3 length is 15 residues. After removal of 8 bases from V and 4 bases from J, the junction contained 9 bases not matched to a gene. Per the germline V gene, CDR1 is SNHLY and CDR2 is FYNNEI. For the CDR3, the DNA is TGTGCCAGCCGACGAGGACAGGGGACTTACAATGAGCAGTTCTTC. Its translation: CASRRGQGTYNEQFF.

The chain joins TRBV19 to TRBJ2-3; 7 nucleotides agree with TRBD1. This CDR3 spans 14 amino acids. V shed 3 bases and J 0 bases; nucleotides not matched to a gene: 0. From germline, CDR1 is LNHDA and CDR2 SQIVND (reference sequence). CDR3 region: CASSMGQSTDTQYF. For the CDR3, the DNA is TGTGCCAGTAGTATGGGACAGAGCACAGATACGCAGTATTTT.

This clone was picked up a small number of times. The chain joins TRBV18 to TRBJ1-2; D may be TRBD1 (5 bases). CDR3 length equals 13 residues. The germline gives CDR1 KGHSH, CDR2 LQKENI. Trimming removed 6 bases at V and 4 bases at J, with 12 bases between. The CDR3 loop is CASSHSGGYGYTF. The CDR3 nucleotides are TGTGCCAGCTCTCATTCGGGGGGCTATGGCTACACCTTC.

V gene TRBV7-9 combines with J gene TRBJ2-5; 12 bases map to TRBD2. The assigned J gene may be wrong: the sequence end matches TRBJ2-7 better. This CDR3 region has 17 residues. Germline loops: CDR1 SEHNR, CDR2 FQNEAQ (reference sequence). CDR3 protein: CASSPASGRELAYEQYF. DNA for the CDR3: TGTGCCAGCAGCCCTGCTAGCGGGAGGGAGTTAGCCTACGAGCAGTACTTC.

The chain recombines TRBV11-3 with TRBJ2-5; 14 bases are shared with TRBD2. The CDR3 is 18 residues long. The germline gives CDR1 SGHNT, CDR2 YENEEA. Germline trimming cut 5 bases from V and 2 bases from J; bases unmatched to any gene: 10. The CDR3 is CASSPGTSGRRGQETQYF. In nucleotides, the CDR3 is TGTGCCAGCAGCCCCGGGACTAGCGGGAGAAGAGGTCAAGAGACCCAGTACTTC.

This chain uses TRBV5-1 with TRBJ1-1; TRBD1 matches at 8 bases. Per the germline V gene, CDR1 is SGHRS and CDR2 is YFSETQ. V shed 2 bases and J 1 base; nucleotides not matched to a gene: 7. The CDR3 length is 16 residues. CDR3 residues: CASSFTLQGGNTEAFF. In DNA, the CDR3 is TGCGCCAGCAGCTTCACATTACAGGGGGGGAACACTGAAGCTTTCTTT. Complete variable domain (other parts from reference TRBV5-1 and TRBJ1-1): KAGVTQTPRYLIKTRGQQVTLSCSPISGHRSVSWYQQTPGQGLQFLFEYFSETQRNKGNFPGRFSGRQFSNSRSEMNVSTLELGDSALYLCASSFTLQGGNTEAFFGQGTRLTVV.

The chain is built from TRBV2 and TRBJ2-4; maybe TRBD1 (6 bases). CDR3 length equals 14 residues. The germline CDR1 and CDR2 sequences are SNHLY and FYNNEI. The ends were cut back, 1 base at V and 4 bases at J, with 8 bases in the middle. The CDR3 coding sequence is TGTGCCAGCAGTGAAGTGCAGGGGAAAAACATTCAGTACTTC. Amino acids: CASSEVQGKNIQYF.

The gene calls are TRBV7-3 and TRBJ2-2; D is uncertain. The V end lost 7 bases, the J end lost 4 bases, and 16 bases lay between the germline ends. The CDR3 has 15 amino acids. CDR1 and CDR2 (germline): SGHTA, FQGTGA. In nucleotides, the CDR3 is TGTGCCAGCACCCGGAGCGCTACTTCCACCGGGGAGCTGTTTTTT. Translated, it gives CASTRSATSTGELFF. Variable domain in full (rest from reference TRBV7-3 and TRBJ2-2): GAGVSQTPSNKVTEKGKYVELRCDPISGHTALYWYRQSLGQGPEFLIYFQGTGAADDSGLPNDRFFAVRPEGSVSTLKIQRTERGDSAVYLCASTRSATSTGELFFGEGSRLTVL.

The chain employs TRBV10-3 and TRBJ2-7; tentative D call: TRBD2 (6 bases). Trimming cost V 10 bases and J 1 base, with 17 bases left between them. CDR1 and CDR2 (germline): ENHRY, SYGVKD. CDR3 length: 14 amino acids. The CDR3 is CATQPGDLSYEQYF. The CDR3 bases are TGTGCCACGCAGCCGGGGGATCTATCCTACGAGCAGTACTTC.

The V gene is TRBV2, the J gene TRBJ2-5; 10 nucleotides align to TRBD2. The J call may be mistaken, given a closer DNA end match to TRBJ2-7. The CDR3 covers 14 residues. Per germline, CDR1 SNHLY and CDR2 FYNNEI. CDR3: CASTKRTSGYEQYF. CDR3 in DNA: TGTGCCAGCACTAAGCGGACTAGCGGTTACGAGCAGTACTTC.

The chain recombines TRBV7-2 with TRBJ1-5; D is undetermined. V was shortened by 0 bases and J by 7 bases, with 13 bases between the two germline ends. Per germline, CDR1 SGHTA and CDR2 FQGNSA. The length of the CDR3 is 15 residues. The CDR3 DNA sequence: TGTGCCAGCAGCTTAGCTCGGGGTTCCGGGCAGCCCCAGCATTTT. The encoded protein is CASSLARGSGQPQHF.

By frequency in the sample, this clone is medium-sized (0.01 to 0.1%). The genes are TRBV7-9 and TRBJ2-2; D gene unclear. The CDR3 runs to 14 residues. The germline CDR1 and CDR2 sequences are SEHNR and FQNEAQ (reference sequence). V lost 2 bases and J lost 3, with 7 bases in between. CDR3 in DNA: TGTGCCAGCAGCTTATGGAGAGACACCGGGGAGCTGTTTTTT. Protein: CASSLWRDTGELFF.